The sequence of this T cell receptor (beta chain) was determined in a study of cytomegalovirus exposure and HLA in healthy donors. Study results and caveats: Further analysis was carried out later, and it showed several of the most significant clusters appearing linked to common viral pathogens. By a later analysis, the bulk of CMV-associated TCR beta chains appeared HLA-restricted. While the bulk of TCR sequences proved rare, some public TCRs turned up in many donors.

A word on this clone: Antigen specificity is unknown.

Primers: 60 Vbeta forward and 13 Jbeta reverse. How the authors handled the data: As a later analysis found, there were tens of millions of unique TCR beta chains, of which roughly 11 million were shared. The method was immunoSEQ multiplex PCR; TCRdb's version includes in-frame clones alone and lacks a portion of them. V and J calls plus clone size are reproduced from that table; the DNA served to infer D and trimming. The table for this sample gives tens of thousands of clones. What was sequenced was PBMCs. The source is a woman in her 30s in good health and CMV-seronegative.

CDR3 amino acids: CASSSKSNEQFF. DNA of the CDR3: TGTGCCAGCAGCTCCAAGAGCAATGAGCAGTTCTTC. The chain is built from TRBV7-9 and TRBJ2-1; no clear D gene. V lost 4 bases and J lost 6, with 7 bases in between. The CDR3 sequence is 12 residues long. Germline lookup yields CDR1 SEHNR and CDR2 FQNEAQ (reference sequence).